Below are 22 T cell receptor beta chains sequenced from a single sample in a study of control samples from healthy donors and cancer patients (dated by TCRdb to the early 2020s). The protocol used for the library was the immunoSEQ multiplex PCR assay. TCRdb obtained this table from immuneACCESS and retained in-frame rearrangements with V and J assigned. These tables miss some clones; where compared with another copy, unresolved V genes account for less than half of the shortfall, and the remainder is unexplained. Present in this sample are 150,000 to 200,000 clones, around nine tenths of which were seen just once. The biggest ten clones account for more than 10% of the sample. The sample taken for sequencing was blood. These receptors came from a man aged 30 to 39 in good health.

This chain links TRBV15 with TRBJ2-7; D is possibly TRBD1 (6 bases). V was shortened by 5 bases and J by 3 bases, with 8 bases between the two germline ends. Germline loops: CDR1 LNHNV, CDR2 YYDKDF (reference sequence). This CDR3 region has 12 residues. CDR3 DNA sequence: TGTGCCACCAGCGGGACAAACTACGAGCAGTACTTC. It codes for CATSGTNYEQYF.

V and J are TRBV12-3 or TRBV12-4 and TRBJ1-5; tentative D call: TRBD1 (5 bases). The CDR3 has 13 residues. V was shortened by 4 bases and J by 6 bases, with 10 bases between the two germline ends. The CDR3 loop reads CASSSGERQPQHF. The DNA for the CDR3 is TGTGCCAGCAGTTCGGGGGAGCGTCAGCCCCAGCATTTT.

The gene calls are TRBV28 and TRBJ1-1; D remains unclear. Germline V CDR1 and CDR2: MDHEN, SYDVKM. The CDR3 sequence is 8 residues long. CDR3 in DNA: TGTATAGGCACTGAAGCTTTCTTT. This gives the protein CIGTEAFF.

This clone has just a few counts. The genes are TRBV10-3 and TRBJ1-6, with 8 bases fitting TRBD1. V trimming: 8 bases; J trimming: 9 bases; junction bases outside the gene matches: 6. The CDR3 sequence is 13 residues long. Germline CDR1 ENHRY, CDR2 SYGVKD. CDR3 bases: TGTGCCATCTGCCAGGGGACAGGTTCACCCCTCCACTTT. Its protein product is CAICQGTGSPLHF.

This rearrangement joins TRBV6-1 to TRBJ1-5, with D unclear. CDR1 MNHNS and CDR2 SASEGT come from the germline V gene. The CDR3 totals 16 residues. The germline V and J ends were trimmed by 1 base and 3 bases, with 13 bases remaining between them. The CDR3: CASSEGYGGYNQPQHF. The CDR3 DNA reads as TGTGCCAGCAGTGAAGGTTACGGCGGTTACAATCAGCCCCAGCATTTT.

The chain combines TRBV6-5 with TRBJ1-1; TRBD1 might be the D (5 bases). This CDR3 spans 12 amino acids. Germline loops: CDR1 MNHEY, CDR2 SVGAGI. The ends were cut back, 6 bases at V and 10 bases at J, with 15 bases in the middle. The CDR3 region is CASRRDWVLAFF. The DNA for the CDR3 is TGTGCCAGCAGGCGGGACTGGGTTTTAGCTTTCTTT.

The J gene is TRBJ2-4, the V gene TRBV4-3; D is undetermined. The CDR3 length is 13 residues. The germline gives CDR1 LGHNA, CDR2 YSLEER. Trimming took off 0 bases at V and 6 bases at J, with 6 bases between the two ends. CDR3 in amino acids: CASSQDSRNIQYF. The CDR3 DNA follows: TGCGCCAGCAGCCAAGATTCCAGAAACATTCAGTACTTC.

The chain is built from TRBV4-2 and TRBJ1-2; D not certain. The germline CDR1 and CDR2 sequences are LGHNA and YNFKEQ. Trimming left V 0 bases short and J 5 bases short, with 10 bases between. This CDR3 has 14 residues. The CDR3 DNA reads TGTGCCAGCAGCCAAGAGACGGTACTATATGGCTACACCTTC. Translation gives CASSQETVLYGYTF.

The chain links TRBV11-2 to TRBJ1-5; no definite D call. V gave up 5 bases and J gave up 9 bases, with 14 bases separating them. Germline V CDR1 and CDR2: SGHAT, FQNNGV. The CDR3 runs 13 residues. This chain's CDR3 is CASSPSPLTPQHF. As DNA, the CDR3 is TGTGCCAGCAGCCCATCACCGCTCACGCCCCAGCATTTT.

This clone has a handful of counts. The chain combines TRBV7-9 with TRBJ1-5; tentative D call: TRBD1 (5 bases). This CDR3 is 18 amino acids long. Looked up from germline, CDR1 is SEHNR and CDR2 is FQNEAQ (reference sequence). Deletions cut 4 bases from V and 6 bases from J, with 25 bases between. The CDR3 loop is CASSSQVVGGRGGQPQHF. In DNA form, the CDR3 reads TGTGCCAGCAGCTCGCAGGTGGTGGGGGGTCGTGGCGGTCAGCCCCAGCATTTT.

In its sample, this clone was seen a few times. The chain is built from TRBV6-5 and TRBJ2-7, with TRBD2 matching 11 bases. Germline V gives CDR1 MNHEY, CDR2 SVGAGI. V was clipped by 10 bases and J by 4 bases; unmatched bases: 3. CDR3 size: 12 residues. The CDR3 sequence: CATGTSGYEQYF. The DNA of the CDR3 is TGTGCCACCGGGACTAGCGGTTACGAGCAGTACTTC.

The rearrangement links TRBV25-1 to TRBJ2-7, with TRBD1 identical over 9 bases. Germline V gene lookup returns CDR1 MGHDK and CDR2 SYGVNS. This CDR3 contains 12 residues. Trimming removed 6 bases from V and 5 bases from J; junction bases left unmatched: 2. In nucleotides, the CDR3 is TGTGCCAGCAGCACAGGGGGCCACGAGCAGTACTTC. Residues: CASSTGGHEQYF.

The chain couples TRBV19 to TRBJ2-2, with 8 bases aligning to TRBD1. Per the germline V gene, CDR1 is LNHDA and CDR2 is SQIVND (reference sequence). Trimming at V came to 10 bases and at J to 5 bases, leaving 9 bases not matched to a gene. This CDR3 has 14 residues. CDR3 nucleotide sequence: TGTGCCACCCAGCAGGGGGCACGAACCGGGGAGCTGTTTTTT. Its protein is CATQQGARTGELFF.

The rearrangement uses TRBV24-1 and TRBJ2-3; 8 bases agree with TRBD2. Germline values: CDR1 KGHDR, CDR2 SFDVKD. The CDR3 extends over 17 amino acids. V was pared by 7 bases and J by 1 base, with 12 bases of the junction left unmatched. In nucleotides, the CDR3 is TGTGCCACCAGACCCAGCCCCTATAGCGGGGGCACAGATACGCAGTATTTT. Translating gives CATRPSPYSGGTDTQYF.

This clone showed up just once. The chain couples TRBV5-1 to TRBJ2-3, with a possible D match to TRBD2 (6 bases). The germline V and J ends were trimmed by 1 base and 3 bases, with 12 bases remaining between them. CDR3 size: 15 residues. Germline CDR1 is SGHRS and CDR2 is YFSETQ. The CDR3 DNA reads TGCGCCAGCAGCTTGCAAAGGGGAGGAACAGATACGCAGTATTTT. Encoded protein: CASSLQRGGTDTQYF.

This clone was seen more than once but under ten times. The V gene is TRBV3-1 (or the pseudogene TRBV3-2), the J gene TRBJ2-4; 7 positions agree with TRBD2. The V gene's germline CDR1 is LGHDT and CDR2 YNNKEL (reference sequence). The junction had 5 bases not matched to a gene; V was cut back by 0 bases and J by 0 bases. The CDR3 is 17 amino acids. Here the CDR3 DNA reads TGTGCCAGCAGCCAAGAGCCGAGCGGGGTAGCCAAAAACATTCAGTACTTC. Translating it yields CASSQEPSGVAKNIQYF.

This clone was counted once. The chain uses TRBV4-2 and TRBJ2-2; possible D gene TRBD1, 5 bases. Germline V gives CDR1 LGHNA, CDR2 YNFKEQ. V was shortened by 4 bases and J by 3 bases, with 12 bases between the two germline ends. The CDR3 spans 15 residues. The CDR3 nucleotides read TGTGCCAGCAGCCTTCAGGGTCTCGACACCGGGGAGCTGTTTTTT. This sequence encodes CASSLQGLDTGELFF.

The V call is TRBV5-3, the J call TRBJ2-7; 13 positions match TRBD2. TRBV5-3 falls under the ORF class, with uncertain function. The trim removed 3 bases at V and 1 base at J, leaving 22 bases unmatched. The CDR3 is 22 amino acids. CDR3 nucleotide sequence: TGTGCCAGAAGCTCCCACCCACTCCGGGGACTAGCGGGATTTTTTACTTCCTACGAGCAGTACTTC. This codes for CARSSHPLRGLAGFFTSYEQYF.

The gene calls are TRBV21-1 and TRBJ2-2; TRBD2, as called in the table, went unchecked against the DNA. TRBV21-1 represents a pseudogene. The CDR3 is 14 amino acids. As DNA, the CDR3 is TGTGCCACCCAGAGCGGGAGGGACACCGGGGAGCTGTTTTTT. Translation gives CATQSGRDTGELFF.

The chain has TRBV11-2 and TRBJ2-7; 7 bases agree with TRBD1. With 5 bases clipped from V and 3 bases from J, the junction kept 7 bases outside the gene matches. The CDR3 extends over 14 amino acids. Germline lookup yields CDR1 SGHAT and CDR2 FQNNGV. In nucleotides, the CDR3 is TGTGCCAGCAGCCAGTTGACAGGGTTCTACGAGCAGTACTTC. It codes for CASSQLTGFYEQYF.

The rearrangement uses TRBV3-1 (or the pseudogene TRBV3-2) and TRBJ1-5; D not certain. Germline CDR1 is LGHDT and CDR2 is YNNKEL (reference sequence). V dropped 4 bases and J dropped 2 bases, with 9 bases sitting between them. CDR3 length: 14 residues. In nucleotides, the CDR3 is TGTGCCAGCAGCCCCCGGGAACGCAATCAGCCCCAGCATTTT. It encodes CASSPRERNQPQHF.

The V call is TRBV6-5, the J call TRBJ1-2; D gene uncertain. Germline V gene sequence: CDR1 MNHEY, CDR2 SVGAGI. This CDR3 has 14 amino acids. V was pared by 6 bases and J by 8 bases, with 19 bases between. CDR3 nucleotide sequence: TGTGCCAGCAGGCGGACCTGGGGAAATGGGGGCTACACCTTC. Translation: CASRRTWGNGGYTF.